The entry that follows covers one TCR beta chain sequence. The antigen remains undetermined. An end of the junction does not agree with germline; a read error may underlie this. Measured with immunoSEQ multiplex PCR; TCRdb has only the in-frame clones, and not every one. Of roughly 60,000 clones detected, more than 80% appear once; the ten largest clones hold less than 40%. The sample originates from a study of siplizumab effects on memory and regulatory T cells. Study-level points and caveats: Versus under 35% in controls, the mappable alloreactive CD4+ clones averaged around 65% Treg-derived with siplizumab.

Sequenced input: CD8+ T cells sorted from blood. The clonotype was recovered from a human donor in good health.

The CDR3: CASSLAGSMANEQFF. CDR3 in DNA: TGTGCTAGCAGCTTAGCGGGCAGCATGGCGAATGAGCAGTTCTTC. This chain uses TRBV7-7 with TRBJ2-1; 7 nucleotides align to TRBD2. In germline, CDR1 is SSHAT, CDR2 FNYEAQ (reference sequence). The CDR3 is 15 amino acids.